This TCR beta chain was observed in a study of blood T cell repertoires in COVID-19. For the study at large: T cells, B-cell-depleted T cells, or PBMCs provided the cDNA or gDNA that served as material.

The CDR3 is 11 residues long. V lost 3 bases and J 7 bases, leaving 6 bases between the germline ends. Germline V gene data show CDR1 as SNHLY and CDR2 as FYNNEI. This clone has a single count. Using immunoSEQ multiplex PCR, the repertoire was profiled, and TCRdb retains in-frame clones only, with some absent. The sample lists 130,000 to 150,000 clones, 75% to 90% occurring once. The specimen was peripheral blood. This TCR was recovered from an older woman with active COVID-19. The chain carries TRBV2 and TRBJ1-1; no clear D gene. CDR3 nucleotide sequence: TGTGCCAGCAGTGAGACAAGTGAAGCTTTCTTT. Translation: CASSETSEAFF.